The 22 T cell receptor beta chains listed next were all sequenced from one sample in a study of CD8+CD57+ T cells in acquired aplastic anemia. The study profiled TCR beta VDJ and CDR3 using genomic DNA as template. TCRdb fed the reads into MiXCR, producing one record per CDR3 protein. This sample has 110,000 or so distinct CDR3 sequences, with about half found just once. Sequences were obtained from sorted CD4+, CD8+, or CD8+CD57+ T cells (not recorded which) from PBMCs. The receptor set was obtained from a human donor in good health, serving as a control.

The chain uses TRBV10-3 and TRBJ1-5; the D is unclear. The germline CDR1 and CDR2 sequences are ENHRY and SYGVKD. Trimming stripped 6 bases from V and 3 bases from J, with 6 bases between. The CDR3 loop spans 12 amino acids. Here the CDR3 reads CAISATNQPQHF. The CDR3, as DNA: TGTGCCATCAGCGCGACCAATCAGCCCCAGCATTTT.

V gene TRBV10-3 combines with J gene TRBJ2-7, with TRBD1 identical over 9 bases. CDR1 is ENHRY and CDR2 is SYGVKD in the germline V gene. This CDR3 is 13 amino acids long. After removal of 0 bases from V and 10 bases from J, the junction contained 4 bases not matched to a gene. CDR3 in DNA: TGTGCCATCAGTGAGTCGAGGACAGGGGAACAGTACTTC. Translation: CAISESRTGEQYF.

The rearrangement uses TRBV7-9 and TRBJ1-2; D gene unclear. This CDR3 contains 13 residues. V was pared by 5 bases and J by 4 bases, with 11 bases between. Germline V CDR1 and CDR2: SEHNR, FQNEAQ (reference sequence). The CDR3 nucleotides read TGTGCCAGCAGCCCAGCCAAAGGCTATGGCTACACCTTC. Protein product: CASSPAKGYGYTF.

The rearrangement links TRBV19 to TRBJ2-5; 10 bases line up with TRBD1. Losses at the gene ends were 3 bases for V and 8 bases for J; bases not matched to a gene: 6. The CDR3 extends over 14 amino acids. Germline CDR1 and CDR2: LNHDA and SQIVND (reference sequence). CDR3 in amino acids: CASSMTGGSRTQYF. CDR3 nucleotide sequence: TGTGCCAGTAGTATGACAGGGGGCTCAAGAACCCAGTACTTC.

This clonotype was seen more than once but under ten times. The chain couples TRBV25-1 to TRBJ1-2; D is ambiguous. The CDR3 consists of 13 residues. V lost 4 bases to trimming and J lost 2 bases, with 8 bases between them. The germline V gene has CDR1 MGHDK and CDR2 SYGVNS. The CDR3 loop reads CASSVEINYGYTF. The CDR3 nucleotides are TGTGCCAGCAGTGTGGAGATCAACTATGGCTACACCTTC.

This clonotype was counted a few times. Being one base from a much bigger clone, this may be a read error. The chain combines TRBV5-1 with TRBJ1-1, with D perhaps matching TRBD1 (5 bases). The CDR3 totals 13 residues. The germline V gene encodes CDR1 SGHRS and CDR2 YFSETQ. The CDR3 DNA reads TGCGCCAGCAGCTTGGCAGGTTCCCAGGGAGCTCTCTTT. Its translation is CASSLAGSQGALF. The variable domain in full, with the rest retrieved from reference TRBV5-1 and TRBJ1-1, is KAGVTQTPRYLIKTRGQQVTLSCSPISGHRSVSWYQQTPGQGLQFLFEYFSETQRNKGNFPGRFSGRQFSNSRSEMNVSTLELGDSALYLCASSLAGSQGALFGQGTRLTVV.

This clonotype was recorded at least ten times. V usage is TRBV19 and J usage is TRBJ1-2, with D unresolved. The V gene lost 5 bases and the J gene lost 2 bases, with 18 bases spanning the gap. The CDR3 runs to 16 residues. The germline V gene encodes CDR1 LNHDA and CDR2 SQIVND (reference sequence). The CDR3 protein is CASSAPLSFQNYGYTF. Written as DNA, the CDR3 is TGTGCCAGTAGTGCCCCCCTCTCTTTCCAGAACTATGGCTACACCTTC.

CDR3 region: CASSLRDSEYEQYF. CDR3 DNA sequence: TGTGCCAGCAGCTTGCGGGACTCAGAGTACGAGCAGTACTTC. The V gene is TRBV7-9, the J gene TRBJ2-7; perhaps TRBD2 as D (6 bases). Germline CDR1 and CDR2: SEHNR and FQNEAQ (reference sequence). CDR3 length: 14 residues. Trimming took 3 bases from V and 4 from J, leaving 13 bases between them.

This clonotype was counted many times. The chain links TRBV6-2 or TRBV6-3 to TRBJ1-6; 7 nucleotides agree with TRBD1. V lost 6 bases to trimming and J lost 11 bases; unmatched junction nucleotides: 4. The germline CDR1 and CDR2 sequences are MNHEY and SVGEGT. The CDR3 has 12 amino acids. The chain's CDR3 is CASRETGPPLHF. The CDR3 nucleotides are TGTGCCAGCAGAGAGACAGGGCCACCCCTCCACTTT.

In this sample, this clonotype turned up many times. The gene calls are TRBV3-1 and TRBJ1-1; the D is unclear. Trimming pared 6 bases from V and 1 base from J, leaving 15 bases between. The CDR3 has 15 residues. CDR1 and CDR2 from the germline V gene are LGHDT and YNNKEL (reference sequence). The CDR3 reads CASRPTGEENTEAFF. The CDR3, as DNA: TGTGCCAGCAGACCGACTGGGGAAGAGAACACTGAAGCTTTCTTT.

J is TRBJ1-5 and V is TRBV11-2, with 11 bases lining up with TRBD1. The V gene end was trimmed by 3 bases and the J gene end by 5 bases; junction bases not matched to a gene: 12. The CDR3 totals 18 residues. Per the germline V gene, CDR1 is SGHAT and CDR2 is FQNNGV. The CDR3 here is CASSLPGQGGSGDQPQHF. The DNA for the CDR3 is TGTGCCAGCAGCTTGCCGGGACAGGGGGGCAGCGGCGATCAGCCCCAGCATTTT.

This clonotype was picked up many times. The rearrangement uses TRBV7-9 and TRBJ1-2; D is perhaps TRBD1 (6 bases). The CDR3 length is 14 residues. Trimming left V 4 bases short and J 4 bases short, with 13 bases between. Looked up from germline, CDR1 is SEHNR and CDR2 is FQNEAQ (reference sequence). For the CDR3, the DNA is TGTGCCAGCAGCTACCCGGGACACCTCTATGGCTACACCTTC. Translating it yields CASSYPGHLYGYTF.

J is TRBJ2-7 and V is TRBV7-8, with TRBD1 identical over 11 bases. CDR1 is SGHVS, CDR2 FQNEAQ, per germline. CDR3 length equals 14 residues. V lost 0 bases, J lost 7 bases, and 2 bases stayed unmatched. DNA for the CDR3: TGTGCCAGCAGCTTAGCGGGGACAGGGGGTGAGCAGTACTTC. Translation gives CASSLAGTGGEQYF. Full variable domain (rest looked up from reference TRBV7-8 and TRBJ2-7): GAGVSQSPRYKVAKRGQDVALRCDPISGHVSLFWYQQALGQGPEFLTYFQNEAQLDKSGLPSDRFFAERPEGSVSTLKIQRTQQEDSAVYLCASSLAGTGGEQYFGPGTRLTVT.

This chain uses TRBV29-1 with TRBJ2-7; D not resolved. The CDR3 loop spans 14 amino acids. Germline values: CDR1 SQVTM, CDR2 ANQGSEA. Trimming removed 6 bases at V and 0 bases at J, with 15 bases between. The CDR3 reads CSVRTGRLSYEQYF. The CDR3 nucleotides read TGCAGCGTCCGTACGGGTCGCCTCTCCTACGAGCAGTACTTC.

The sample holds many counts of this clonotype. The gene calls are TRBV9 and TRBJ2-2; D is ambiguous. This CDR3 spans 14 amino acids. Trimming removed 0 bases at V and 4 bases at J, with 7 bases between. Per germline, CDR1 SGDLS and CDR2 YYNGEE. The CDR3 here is CASSVAGATGELFF. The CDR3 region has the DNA TGTGCCAGCAGCGTAGCAGGTGCCACCGGGGAGCTGTTTTTT.

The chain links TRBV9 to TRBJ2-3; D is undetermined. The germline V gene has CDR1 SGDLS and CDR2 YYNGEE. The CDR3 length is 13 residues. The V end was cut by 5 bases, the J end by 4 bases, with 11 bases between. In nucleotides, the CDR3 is TGTGCCAGCAGTTCTAGGGTCTCAGATACGCAGTATTTT. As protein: CASSSRVSDTQYF.

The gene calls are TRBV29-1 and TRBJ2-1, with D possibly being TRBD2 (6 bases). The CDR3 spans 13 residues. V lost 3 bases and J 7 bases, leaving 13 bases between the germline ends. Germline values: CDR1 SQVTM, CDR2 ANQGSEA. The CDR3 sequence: CSVDSVGRNEQFF. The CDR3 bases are TGCAGCGTTGATTCCGTGGGGAGGAATGAGCAGTTCTTC.

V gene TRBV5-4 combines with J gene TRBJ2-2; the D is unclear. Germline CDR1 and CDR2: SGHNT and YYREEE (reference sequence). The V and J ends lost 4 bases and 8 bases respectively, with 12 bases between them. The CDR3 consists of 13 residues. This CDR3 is CASSANPSGELFF. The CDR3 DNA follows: TGTGCCAGCAGCGCCAACCCTAGTGGGGAGCTGTTTTTT.

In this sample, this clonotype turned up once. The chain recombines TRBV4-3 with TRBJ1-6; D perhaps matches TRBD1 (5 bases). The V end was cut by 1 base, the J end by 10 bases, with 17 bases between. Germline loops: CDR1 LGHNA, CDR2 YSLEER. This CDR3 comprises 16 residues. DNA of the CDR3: TGCGCCAGCAGCCAAGCAGGGTTCAGTGGCTACTCACCCCTCCACTTT. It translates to CASSQAGFSGYSPLHF.

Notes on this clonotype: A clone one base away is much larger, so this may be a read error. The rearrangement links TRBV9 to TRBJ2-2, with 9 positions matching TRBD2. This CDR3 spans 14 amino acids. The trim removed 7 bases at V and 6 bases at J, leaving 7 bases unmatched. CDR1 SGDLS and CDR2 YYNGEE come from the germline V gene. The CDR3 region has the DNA TGTGCCAGCCAGCGGGGGGAGGGCGCCGGGGAGCTGTTTTTT. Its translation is CASQRGEGAGELFF.

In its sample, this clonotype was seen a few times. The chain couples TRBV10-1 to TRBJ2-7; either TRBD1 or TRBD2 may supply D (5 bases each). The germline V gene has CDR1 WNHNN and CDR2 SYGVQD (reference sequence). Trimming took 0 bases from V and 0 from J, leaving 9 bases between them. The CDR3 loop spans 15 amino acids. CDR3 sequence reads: CASSESSGSSYEQYF. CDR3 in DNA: TGCGCCAGCAGTGAGTCCTCAGGGAGCTCCTACGAGCAGTACTTC.

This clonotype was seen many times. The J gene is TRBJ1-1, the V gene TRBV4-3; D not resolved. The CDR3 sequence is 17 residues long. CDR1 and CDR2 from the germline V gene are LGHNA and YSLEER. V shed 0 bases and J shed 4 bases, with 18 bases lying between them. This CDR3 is CASSQDLHGRVGTEAFF. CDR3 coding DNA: TGCGCCAGCAGCCAAGATCTCCACGGGAGGGTGGGCACTGAAGCTTTCTTT.